This T cell receptor (beta chain) was sequenced in a study of T cell changes during pregnancy in multiple sclerosis (dated by TCRdb to about 2019). Regarding the complete study: The study looked at changes in the T cell repertoire across pregnancy in women with multiple sclerosis.

For this clone: Which antigen it targets is not known. Base qualities are not at hand, and no much larger clone is one base apart.

Taken from cysteine to phenylalanine, the CDR3 has 15 residues. Only the CDR3 region is kept as DNA, spanning 45 bases read in frame from base 1. Ends trimmed: V by 1 base, J by 5 bases; bases unmatched to a gene: 3. The germline V gene specifies SGHVS as CDR1 and FQNEAQ as CDR2. Libraries were built with the immunoSEQ multiplex PCR assay. TCRdb took over this immuneACCESS table, retaining in-frame rearrangements with V and J assigned. Such tables are incomplete; in checked studies, under half of the missing clones stem from an unresolved V gene, and the remainder is unexplained. For this sample there are about 61,000 clones; roughly 90% appear just once. Jointly, the top ten make up 3.3% of the sample.

This clonotype was obtained from a female donor in good health, enrolled as a control in a pregnancy study. The chain is made from TRBV7-8 and TRBJ1-4; 8 of the junction bases match TRBD1. The specimen was peripheral blood, collected in the first trimester of pregnancy. The encoded CDR3 is CASSLGGDRNEKLFF. The DNA is as follows: TGTGCCAGCAGCTTAGGGGGGGACAGGAATGAAAAACTGTTTTTT.